This TCR beta chain appears in the sequencing data of a study of monozygotic twins with inflammatory bowel disease. Overall study results and limits: Resolution of different T cell subtypes was not achieved.

Blood was collected, around 2.7 ml per donor. UMIs containing a 6-nucleotide sample barcode were added via template switching. Nested PCRs of approximately 16 and 10 cycles, two in total, were run on TCRalpha and TCRbeta cDNA. Each CDR3 protein gets one entry in TCRdb, which reprocessed the 5' RACE reads and gives no DNA. Listed are some 170,000 distinct CDR3 sequences; around 2.8% falls within the top ten. Germline loops: CDR1 LNHDA, CDR2 SQIVND (reference sequence). The CDR3 sequence is 14 residues long. As to this clonotype: Its antigen remains unknown.

The sequencing sample was made of blood. V gene TRBV19 combines with J gene TRBJ1-2; the TCRdb call, TRBD1, lacks DNA for checking. This receptor was taken from a human donor with ulcerative colitis or Crohn's disease, or a healthy co-twin of an affected twin (not recorded which). This chain's CDR3 is CASSIGTGPYGYTF.